The 24 T cell receptor beta chains below were found in one sample sequenced in a study of vaccination effects on CD4 cells after COVID-19. Their antigens are not known. Profiled with immunoSEQ multiplex PCR; TCRdb holds only in-frame clones, not every one. The sample has roughly 51,000 clones, about 70% seen once. CD4+ T cell isolation took place after about 11 days of culture. The person had PCR-confirmed SARS-CoV-2 infection between March and December 2020. It was two doses of either the BNT162b2 or mRNA-1273 vaccine that participants received. Sample: CD4+ T cells from PBMCs cultured without peptide, taken after COVID-19 vaccination. The receptor source for this set is a human donor who had a prior SARS-CoV-2 infection.

This clone has more than one count but fewer than ten. The chain carries TRBV7-9 and TRBJ2-7; 8 nucleotides match TRBD1. The CDR3 loop spans 14 amino acids. V lost 3 bases and J lost 7; bases outside the gene matches: 8. Germline values: CDR1 SEHNR, CDR2 FQNEAQ (reference sequence). CDR3 coding DNA: TGTGCCAGCAGCTTTTCAGGGGGCTCGGGGGAGCAGTACTTC. Its translation: CASSFSGGSGEQYF.

The J gene is TRBJ2-5, the V gene TRBV9, with D perhaps assigned TRBD1 or TRBD2 (6 bases each). With 3 bases removed from V and 4 bases from J, the gap between germline ends came to 13 bases. CDR3 length equals 14 residues. Germline lookup yields CDR1 SGDLS and CDR2 YYNGEE. The CDR3 spells CASSGVQGGETQYF. CDR3 nucleotide sequence: TGTGCCAGCAGCGGAGTACAGGGAGGAGAGACCCAGTACTTC.

This rearrangement joins TRBV29-1 to TRBJ2-5; 7 bases map to TRBD2. Germline V gives CDR1 SQVTM, CDR2 ANQGSEA. Trimming cost V 6 bases and J 2 bases; bases outside gene matches: 3. The CDR3 is 12 residues long. CDR3 amino acids: CSVLAAQETQYF. The CDR3 coding sequence is TGCAGCGTGCTAGCGGCGCAAGAGACCCAGTACTTC. The full variable domain, with the rest looked up from reference TRBV29-1 and TRBJ2-5, is SAVISQKPSRDICQRGTSLTIQCQVDSQVTMMFWYRQQPGQSLTLIATANQGSEATYESGFVIDKFPISRPNLTFSTLTVSNMSPEDSSIYLCSVLAAQETQYFGPGTRLLVL.

This chain uses TRBV5-6 with TRBJ2-1; 9 nucleotides line up with TRBD2. CDR1 is SGHDT, CDR2 YYEEEE, per germline. CDR3 length: 15 residues. Trimming cost V 9 bases and J 2 bases; bases outside gene matches: 9. The CDR3: CATNRIAGAYNEQFF. CDR3 DNA sequence: TGTGCCACAAACCGGATAGCGGGGGCCTACAATGAGCAGTTCTTC.

This clone was detected once. The chain uses TRBV6-2 or TRBV6-3 and TRBJ1-1; TRBD1 aligns across 10 bases. The J segment lost 1 base and the V segment lost 2 bases, leaving 10 bases of the junction unmatched. This CDR3 has 18 residues. Germline V gene sequence: CDR1 MNHEY, CDR2 SVGEGT. The CDR3, as DNA: TGTGCCAGCAGTTACGGGCCGGGACAGGGGATGAGGAACACTGAAGCTTTCTTT. It specifies CASSYGPGQGMRNTEAFF.

This chain connects TRBV7-8 to TRBJ2-3; tentatively, D is TRBD2 (6 bases). The V and J ends lost 5 bases and 0 bases respectively, with 15 bases between them. Germline V gene sequence: CDR1 SGHVS, CDR2 FQNEAQ. This CDR3 is 16 amino acids long. CDR3 in amino acids: CASSKYAGPSTDTQYF. CDR3 in DNA: TGTGCCAGCAGCAAATACGCGGGACCGAGCACAGATACGCAGTATTTT.

This clone has just one count. The V call is TRBV6-5, the J call TRBJ2-7; 10 nucleotides match TRBD1. V lost 6 bases to trimming and J lost 7 bases; unmatched junction nucleotides: 9. Germline lookup yields CDR1 MNHEY and CDR2 SVGAGI. The CDR3 runs 14 residues. CDR3 nucleotides: TGTGCCAGCAGAGGGACAGGGGAGAAGAAAGAGCAGTACTTC. It specifies CASRGTGEKKEQYF.

The chain couples TRBV7-6 to TRBJ1-4; D unresolved. V dropped 3 bases and J dropped 3 bases, with 11 bases sitting between them. Germline V gene lookup returns CDR1 SGHVS and CDR2 FNYEAQ. The CDR3 is made up of 15 amino acids. This CDR3 reads CASSFSREPNEKLFF. The CDR3 DNA reads as TGTGCCAGCAGCTTCTCACGGGAGCCTAATGAAAAACTGTTTTTT.

CDR3: CASSPDRSEAFF. The CDR3 DNA reads as TGTGCCAGCAGCCCCGACAGGAGTGAAGCTTTCTTT. The chain carries TRBV5-8 and TRBJ1-1, with D perhaps TRBD1 (6 bases). V was pared by 4 bases and J by 7 bases, with 11 bases between. This CDR3 contains 12 residues. The germline V gene encodes CDR1 SGHTS and CDR2 YDEGEE.

This clone was seen a handful of times. V is TRBV12-5 and J is TRBJ2-7, with no clear D. V lost 1 base to trimming and J lost 9 bases, with 10 bases between them. CDR1 LGHNT and CDR2 FRNRAP come from the germline V gene. The CDR3 is 12 residues long. CDR3 sequence reads: CASGLGSQRQYF. The CDR3 nucleotides are TGTGCTAGTGGTTTGGGCTCCCAGAGGCAGTACTTC.

Here the CDR3 reads CASSRQTGLFEKLFF. In nucleotides, the CDR3 is TGCGCCAGCAGCCGGCAAACAGGGCTTTTTGAAAAACTGTTTTTT. This chain links TRBV4-3 with TRBJ1-4; TRBD1 might be the D (6 bases). V was clipped by 4 bases and J by 7 bases, with 16 bases between them. Germline V CDR1 and CDR2: LGHNA, YSLEER. This CDR3 has 15 residues.

V gene TRBV11-2 combines with J gene TRBJ2-7; D gene ambiguous. Germline V CDR1 and CDR2: SGHAT, FQNNGV. This CDR3 is 11 amino acids long. V lost 8 bases to trimming and J lost 0 bases, with 5 bases between them. The CDR3 DNA sequence: TGTGCCAGCGCCCCCTCCTACGAGCAGTACTTC. It is translated as CASAPSYEQYF.

This sequence joins TRBV5-4 and TRBJ2-3; no clear D. CDR1 and CDR2 (germline): SGHNT, YYREEE (reference sequence). With 0 bases removed from V and 0 bases from J, the gap between germline ends came to 11 bases. This CDR3 region has 16 residues. DNA for the CDR3: TGTGCCAGCAGCTTGGGATCTAAAACAAGCACAGATACGCAGTATTTT. The encoded protein is CASSLGSKTSTDTQYF.

This clone has only a few counts. The chain uses TRBV9 and TRBJ2-1; 12 bases match TRBD2. J was trimmed by 1 base and V by 4 bases; bases with no gene match: 3. CDR1 is SGDLS, CDR2 YYNGEE, per germline. The CDR3 runs 16 residues. The CDR3 DNA follows: TGTGCCAGCAGCAACCTAGCGGGGGGGTCCTACAATGAGCAGTTCTTC. Its translation: CASSNLAGGSYNEQFF.

The V and J genes are TRBV7-3 and TRBJ1-1; 8 positions agree with TRBD1. The CDR3 runs to 15 residues. Per the germline V gene, CDR1 is SGHTA and CDR2 is FQGTGA. J lost 4 bases, V lost 2 bases, and 6 bases had no gene match. CDR3 loop: CASSLQGAVGTEAFF. The CDR3 DNA follows: TGTGCCAGCAGCTTACAGGGGGCTGTGGGCACTGAAGCTTTCTTT.

The V and J genes are TRBV29-1 and TRBJ2-5; D not resolved. This CDR3 spans 13 amino acids. Germline loops: CDR1 SQVTM, CDR2 ANQGSEA. The germline V and J ends were trimmed by 4 bases and 5 bases, with 14 bases remaining between them. The chain's CDR3 is CSVVPRAAETQYF. The CDR3 DNA reads TGCAGCGTTGTCCCCCGGGCGGCGGAGACCCAGTACTTC.

This rearrangement joins TRBV4-3 to TRBJ2-7, with TRBD2 identical over 12 bases. V lost 4 bases and J lost 2; bases outside the gene matches: 21. Germline V gene data show CDR1 as LGHNA and CDR2 as YSLEER. The CDR3 loop spans 21 amino acids. CDR3 region: CASSPRLLTGLAGPSAYEQYF. The CDR3 coding sequence is TGCGCCAGCAGCCCGCGACTACTAACGGGACTAGCGGGTCCATCGGCCTACGAGCAGTACTTC.

The chain couples TRBV5-1 to TRBJ2-7, with D possibly matching TRBD2 (6 bases). V dropped 0 bases and J dropped 9 bases, with 19 bases sitting between them. The CDR3 totals 15 residues. The germline V gene has CDR1 SGHRS and CDR2 YFSETQ. This chain's CDR3 is CASSLGGRDSWGQYF. CDR3 nucleotide sequence: TGCGCCAGCAGCTTGGGGGGCAGGGACTCCTGGGGGCAGTACTTC.

The chain joins TRBV11-2 to TRBJ2-7; D may be TRBD1 (6 bases). Germline lookup yields CDR1 SGHAT and CDR2 FQNNGV. With 0 bases removed from V and 2 bases from J, the gap between germline ends came to 8 bases. CDR3 length equals 14 residues. The CDR3 protein is CASSLDWTAYEQYF. CDR3 nucleotides: TGTGCCAGCAGCTTAGATTGGACAGCCTACGAGCAGTACTTC.

The chain employs TRBV18 and TRBJ2-1; 9 positions agree with TRBD2. J was trimmed by 6 bases and V by 2 bases; bases with no gene match: 8. CDR3 size: 16 residues. Looked up from germline, CDR1 is KGHSH and CDR2 is LQKENI. CDR3 bases: TGTGCCAGCTCACCAGTCATAGCGGGGGAAATCAATGAGCAGTTCTTC. Encoded protein: CASSPVIAGEINEQFF.

This clone was recorded once. The rearrangement links TRBV7-2 to TRBJ2-5, with 11 bases lining up with TRBD1. The V segment lost 1 base and the J segment 4 bases; nucleotides outside the gene matches: 2. The CDR3 contains 15 residues. The germline gives CDR1 SGHTA, CDR2 FQGNSA. DNA for the CDR3: TGTGCCAGCAGCTTAGTTGGGACAGGGGGAGAGACCCAGTACTTC. Residues: CASSLVGTGGETQYF.

The chain couples TRBV5-1 to TRBJ2-5; 8 nucleotides line up with TRBD1. The V segment lost 4 bases and the J segment 4 bases; nucleotides outside the gene matches: 12. The CDR3 sequence is 16 residues long. The germline gives CDR1 SGHRS, CDR2 YFSETQ. The DNA of the CDR3 is TGCGCCAGCAGCCGAGAGCCCCTGGACAGGGCAGAGACCCAGTACTTC. Its protein product is CASSREPLDRAETQYF.

The chain links TRBV9 to TRBJ2-3; a weak D match, TRBD2 (5 bases). The V end was cut by 2 bases, the J end by 2 bases, with 18 bases between. CDR1 SGDLS and CDR2 YYNGEE come from the germline V gene. The CDR3 is 17 residues long. The CDR3, as DNA: TGTGCCAGCAGCGTCAGACCATTCCTGGGAGTCACAGATACGCAGTATTTT. Protein: CASSVRPFLGVTDTQYF.

The chain has TRBV27 and TRBJ1-4; D is undetermined. V was shortened by 8 bases and J by 3 bases, with 10 bases between the two germline ends. In germline, CDR1 is MNHEY, CDR2 SMNVEV (reference sequence). The CDR3 totals 13 residues. The CDR3 here is CASRSGANEKLFF. In DNA form, the CDR3 reads TGTGCCAGCCGAAGCGGGGCTAATGAAAAACTGTTTTTT.